The source of this T cell receptor beta chain is a study of T cell repertoires in cytomegalovirus infection. Per germline, CDR1 ENHRY and CDR2 SYGVKD. V lost 0 bases and J lost 3, with 12 bases in between. The CDR3 contains 15 residues. TCRdb recomputed calls from the reads with MiXCR, one row per CDR3 protein. Of 500,000 to 600,000 distinct CDR3 sequences listed, about 15% are singletons. This clonotype was counted a few times. What was sequenced was CD8+ T cells from PBMCs. This TCR derives from a human donor in good health (CMV status not recorded). Some clones in this sample may be carry-over from other donors' samples. The gene calls are TRBV10-3 and TRBJ2-7; possible D gene TRBD1, 6 bases. The CDR3 loop reads CAISESSPDSYEQYF. CDR3 DNA: TGTGCCATCAGTGAGTCATCTCCGGACAGCTACGAGCAGTACTTC.